The TCR beta chain described here comes from a study of immune evolution from preneoplasia to lung adenocarcinoma. Study results and caveats: Later-stage lesions seemingly showed higher T cell density and diversity than normal lung.

The CDR3 is 15 amino acids. With V trimmed by 4 bases and J by 2 bases, 4 bases remained unmatched. From germline, CDR1 is SGHRS and CDR2 YFSETQ. The repertoire was sequenced with immunoSEQ multiplex PCR; TCRdb's copy has only in-frame clones and lacks some. The profile shows around 4,000 clones, around 90% of them singletons. With respect to this clone: Its antigen is still unknown.

This receptor was obtained from a donor of 70 years or more with lung adenocarcinoma. Sequencing was carried out using FFPE minimally invasive lung adenocarcinoma tissue. This chain connects TRBV5-1 to TRBJ2-1; TRBD1 matches 9 bases. Here the CDR3 reads CASSAHRGPYNEQFF. The CDR3 DNA reads TGCGCCAGCAGCGCTCACAGGGGGCCCTACAATGAGCAGTTCTTC.